These 15 T cell receptor beta chains were all obtained from the same sample, sequenced in a study of T cell clonality in common variable immunodeficiency. Profiling relied on immunoSEQ multiplex PCR, and the TCRdb table lists in-frame clones only, not all of them. The repertoire shows about 47,000 clones, none seen only once; the top ten take 0.68%. The source material was peripheral blood mononuclear cells. Receptors were obtained from a person aged 18 to 70 in good health.

This clone was seen ten or more times. Read coverage stops 3 residues before the CDR3 terminus; the germline J gene supplies the remainder. This chain links TRBV27 with TRBJ2-2, with TRBD2 identical over 11 bases. Germline values: CDR1 MNHEY, CDR2 SMNVEV (reference sequence). This CDR3 region has 14 residues. The CDR3 is CASSSIAGGPLLFF. The DNA read from the CDR3 is TGTGCCAGCAGTTCAATAGCGGGAGGGCCGTTG.

In this sample, this clone turned up many times. The read stops 3 residues short of the end of the CDR3; the missing end is completed from the germline J gene. The chain couples TRBV5-1 to TRBJ2-7, with a tentative D call TRBD1 (6 bases). Between the trimmed V and J ends, which lost 7 bases and 5 bases, there was a span of 19 bases. This CDR3 has 14 residues. Germline V CDR1 and CDR2: SGHRS, YFSETQ. The sequenced part of the CDR3 DNA is TGCGCCAGCTTTTCTGGGGGCTTGTCGGACGAG. This sequence encodes CASFSGGLSDE. The full-length CDR3 reads as CASFSGGLSDEQYF.

This clone was detected ten times or more. Read data end 3 residues before the CDR3 end; the end is taken from the germline J gene. V gene TRBV4-1 combines with J gene TRBJ2-5; possibly TRBD1 or TRBD2 for D (5 bases each). The CDR3 has 14 amino acids. Germline lookup yields CDR1 MGHRA and CDR2 YSYEKL. V lost 4 bases to trimming and J lost 2 bases, with 11 bases between them. CDR3 DNA, as far as it was read: TGCGCCAGCAGCCCAGGGAGTCTGCAAGAGACC. This sequence encodes CASSPGSLQET. The full CDR3 protein is CASSPGSLQETQYF.

This clone has at least ten counts. The read is 3 residues too short to cover the CDR3 end, so that end is filled in from the germline J gene. V gene TRBV5-1 combines with J gene TRBJ2-1; 8 bases are a match to TRBD2. This CDR3 is built from 15 residues. CDR1 and CDR2 from the germline V gene are SGHRS and YFSETQ. The trim removed 7 bases at V and 1 base at J, leaving 7 bases unmatched. Here the CDR3 reads CASFSIAGSYNEQFF. Incomplete CDR3 DNA: TGCGCCAGCTTTTCAATAGCGGGGTCCTACAATGAG. Full variable domain (missing parts from reference TRBV5-1 and TRBJ2-1): KAGVTQTPRYLIKTRGQQVTLSCSPISGHRSVSWYQQTPGQGLQFLFEYFSETQRNKGNFPGRFSGRQFSNSRSEMNVSTLELGDSALYLCASFSIAGSYNEQFFGPGTRLTVL.

This clone has ten or more counts. Read sequence stops 3 residues before the CDR3 end, and the germline J gene provides the missing end. The genes are TRBV4-1 and TRBJ1-1, with D perhaps matching TRBD1 (6 bases). Trimming took off 0 bases at V and 4 bases at J, with 9 bases between the two ends. The CDR3 is 14 residues long. CDR1 MGHRA and CDR2 YSYEKL come from the germline V gene. The CDR3 loop reads CASSQDFRGTEAFF. The DNA read from the CDR3 is TGCGCCAGCAGCCAAGATTTCAGGGGCACTGAA.

This clone appeared many times. Read coverage stops 3 residues before the CDR3 terminus; the germline J gene supplies the remainder. V and J are TRBV7-2 and TRBJ1-2; D is possibly TRBD1 (6 bases). Germline V gene data show CDR1 as SGHTA and CDR2 as FQGNSA. The CDR3 extends over 15 amino acids. The CDR3 reads CASSLSPGEGWGYTF. The CDR3 bases that were read are TGTGCCAGCAGCTTGTCGCCAGGGGAAGGTTGGGGC.

The sample holds many counts of this clone. The CDR3 DNA, read in part, is TGTGCCAGCAGCTGGAGCGGGGGGAGCACAGATACG. It specifies CASSWSGGSTDT. The whole CDR3 reads CASSWSGGSTDTQYF. The chain is built from TRBV7-2 and TRBJ2-3; 9 nucleotides align to TRBD2. The CDR3 goes on 3 residues after the read ends, and that part is filled in from the germline J gene. CDR1 SGHTA and CDR2 FQGNSA come from the germline V gene. This CDR3 comprises 15 residues. V shed 4 bases and J 0 bases; nucleotides not matched to a gene: 2.

To note about this clone: At one of its ends the junction is not consistent with the germline gene, which may arise from a read error. The CDR3 protein is CAGSLVPSGASAYNEQFF. CDR3 DNA, as far as it was read: TGCGCCGGCAGCTTGGTACCTAGCGGGGCGAGCGCCTACAATGAG. This chain links TRBV5-1 with TRBJ2-1; 9 bases agree with TRBD2. The read stops 3 residues short of the end of the CDR3; the missing end is completed from the germline J gene. The CDR3 runs 18 residues. From germline, CDR1 is SGHRS and CDR2 YFSETQ.

This clone was picked up many times. CDR3 region: CASSLTGGQQETQYF. The CDR3 bases that were read are TGTGCCAGCAGCTTAACAGGAGGACAGCAAGAGACC. The V call is TRBV7-3, the J call TRBJ2-5; D may be TRBD1 (6 bases). The read is 3 residues too short to cover the CDR3 end, so that end is filled in from the germline J gene. Germline V gene lookup returns CDR1 SGHTA and CDR2 FQGTGA. V lost 0 bases and J 2 bases, leaving 10 bases between the germline ends. This CDR3 is 15 amino acids long. The full variable domain, in which reference TRBV7-3 and TRBJ2-5 provide the parts outside the CDR3, is GAGVSQTPSNKVTEKGKYVELRCDPISGHTALYWYRQSLGQGPEFLIYFQGTGAADDSGLPNDRFFAVRPEGSVSTLKIQRTERGDSAVYLCASSLTGGQQETQYFGPGTRLLVL.

This clone was picked up many times. From the germline J gene comes the end of the CDR3, since the read stops 3 residues before it. The genes are TRBV2 and TRBJ2-5; TRBD2 matches 7 bases. The CDR3 totals 14 residues. J was trimmed by 1 base and V by 5 bases; bases with no gene match: 4. Germline CDR1 is SNHLY and CDR2 is FYNNEI. The DNA read from the CDR3 is TGTGCCAGCAGTACTCTAGCGGCCCAAGAGACC. It specifies CASSTLAAQET. The entire CDR3 protein is CASSTLAAQETQYF.

The table lists this clone with many counts. The read finishes 3 residues shy of the CDR3 end, and the germline J gene is used to complete it. This rearrangement joins TRBV20-1 to TRBJ2-3, with TRBD2 matching over 11 bases. Per germline, CDR1 DFQATT and CDR2 SNEGSKA (reference sequence). Trimming cost V 3 bases and J 0 bases; bases outside gene matches: 8. The CDR3 is 17 residues long. CDR3 sequence: CSASAPSGRPSTDTQYF. The CDR3 bases that were read are TGCAGTGCTAGTGCTCCTAGCGGGAGGCCTAGCACAGATACG.

This clone was picked up many times. The missing CDR3 end, 3 residues past where the read stops, is filled in from the germline J gene. The gene calls are TRBV12-3 or TRBV12-4 and TRBJ2-5; D perhaps matches TRBD2 (5 bases). This CDR3 region has 12 residues. V gave up 3 bases and J gave up 5 bases, with 7 bases separating them. The sequenced CDR3 bases are TGTGCCAGCAGTTTCACGGGGGAGACC. Its protein is CASSFTGET. In full, the CDR3 reads CASSFTGETQYF.

This clone has ten or more counts. The CDR3 end is not reached by the read, which stops 3 residues before it; the germline J gene fills it in. The chain couples TRBV12-3 or TRBV12-4 to TRBJ1-2, with TRBD1 matching over 7 bases. This CDR3 has 13 amino acids. With V trimmed by 6 bases and J by 4 bases, 5 bases remained unmatched. The DNA read from the CDR3 is TGTGCCAGCAGAAAACAGGGGTCCTATGGC. Amino acid sequence: CASRKQGSYG. The whole CDR3 sequence reads CASRKQGSYGYTF.

This clone was recorded many times. The CDR3 loop is CASIEGAGAFF. The DNA read from the CDR3 is TGTGCCAGTATCGAGGGGGCGGGG. The chain employs TRBV19 and TRBJ1-1; the match to TRBD1 covers 7 bases. Read coverage stops 3 residues before the CDR3 terminus; the germline J gene supplies the remainder. This CDR3 has 11 amino acids. Germline CDR1 and CDR2: LNHDA and SQIVND (reference sequence).

This clone showed up many times. The sequence runs out 3 residues before the end of the CDR3; the remainder is reconstructed from the germline J gene. This chain connects TRBV19 to TRBJ2-2, with 7 positions matching TRBD2. The germline CDR1 and CDR2 sequences are LNHDA and SQIVND (reference sequence). The CDR3 is 17 residues long. The V gene end was trimmed by 5 bases and the J gene end by 0 bases; junction bases not matched to a gene: 9. CDR3 DNA, as far as it was read: TGTGCCAGTAGTCCCCCTGGCGGGGGAGCGAACACCGGGGAG. Translating gives CASSPPGGGANTGE. The entire CDR3 protein is CASSPPGGGANTGELFF.